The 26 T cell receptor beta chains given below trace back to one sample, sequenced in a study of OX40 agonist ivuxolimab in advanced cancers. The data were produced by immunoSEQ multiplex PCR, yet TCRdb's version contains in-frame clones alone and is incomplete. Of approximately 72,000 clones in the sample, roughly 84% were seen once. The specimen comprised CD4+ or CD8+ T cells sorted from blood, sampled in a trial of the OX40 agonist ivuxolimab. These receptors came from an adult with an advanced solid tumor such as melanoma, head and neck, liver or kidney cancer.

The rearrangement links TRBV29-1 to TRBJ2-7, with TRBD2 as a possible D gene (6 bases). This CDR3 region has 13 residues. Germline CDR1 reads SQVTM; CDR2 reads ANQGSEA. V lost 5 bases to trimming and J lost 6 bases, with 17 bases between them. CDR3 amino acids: CSVQRGSTSEQYF. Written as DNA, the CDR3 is TGCAGCGTTCAAAGGGGCTCGACTAGCGAGCAGTACTTC.

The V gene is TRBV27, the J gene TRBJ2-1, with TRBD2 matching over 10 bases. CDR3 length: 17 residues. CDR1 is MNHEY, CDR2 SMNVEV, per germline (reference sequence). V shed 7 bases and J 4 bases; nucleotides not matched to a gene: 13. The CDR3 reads CASKRVLAGEAYNEQFF. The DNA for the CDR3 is TGTGCCAGCAAGCGAGTTCTAGCGGGAGAGGCTTACAATGAGCAGTTCTTC.

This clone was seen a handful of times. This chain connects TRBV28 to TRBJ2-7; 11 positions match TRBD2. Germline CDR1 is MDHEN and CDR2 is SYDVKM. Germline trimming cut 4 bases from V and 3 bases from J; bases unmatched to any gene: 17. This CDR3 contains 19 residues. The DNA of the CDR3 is TGTGCCAGCAGTTCCCCCGGGGGTAGCGGGAGGGCCGGAAGCTACGAGCAGTACTTC. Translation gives CASSSPGGSGRAGSYEQYF. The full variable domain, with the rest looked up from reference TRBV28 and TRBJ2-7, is DVKVTQSSRYLVKRTGEKVFLECVQDMDHENMFWYRQDPGLGLRLIYFSYDVKMKEKGDIPEGYSVSREKKERFSLILESASTNQTSMYLCASSSPGGSGRAGSYEQYFGPGTRLTVT.

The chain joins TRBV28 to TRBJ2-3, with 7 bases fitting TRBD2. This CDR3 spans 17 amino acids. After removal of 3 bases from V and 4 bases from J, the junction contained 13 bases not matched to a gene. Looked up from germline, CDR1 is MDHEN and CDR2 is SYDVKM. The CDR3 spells CASSFLQGAGVPDTQYF. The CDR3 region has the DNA TGTGCCAGCAGTTTCCTCCAAGGGGCGGGAGTCCCAGATACGCAGTATTTT.

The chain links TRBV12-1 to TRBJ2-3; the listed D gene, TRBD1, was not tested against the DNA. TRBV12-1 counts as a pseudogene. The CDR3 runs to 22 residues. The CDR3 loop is CASPSASPTHSMGPRCTDTQYF. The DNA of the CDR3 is TGTGCCAGCCCGTCCGCCTCCCCGACCCACTCGATGGGCCCTCGGTGCACAGATACGCAGTATTTT.

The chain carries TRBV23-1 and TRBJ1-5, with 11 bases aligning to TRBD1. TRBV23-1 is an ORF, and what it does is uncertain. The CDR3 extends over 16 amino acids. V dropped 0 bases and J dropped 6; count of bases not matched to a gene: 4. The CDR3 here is CASSQSGQGVSQPQHF. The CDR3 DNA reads TGCGCCAGCAGTCAATCGGGACAGGGGGTCAGTCAGCCCCAGCATTTT.

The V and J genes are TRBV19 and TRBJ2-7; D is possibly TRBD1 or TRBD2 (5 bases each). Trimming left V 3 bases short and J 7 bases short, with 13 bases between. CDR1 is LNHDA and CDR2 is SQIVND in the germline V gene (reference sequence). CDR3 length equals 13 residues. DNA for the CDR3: TGTGCCAGTAGTATTCGGGACCCAAGGGAGCAGTACTTC. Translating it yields CASSIRDPREQYF.

CDR3 protein: CASSAPAGGVDEQYF. The CDR3 bases are TGCGCCAGCAGTGCCCCCGCGGGAGGGGTGGACGAGCAGTACTTC. The gene calls are TRBV10-2 and TRBJ2-7, with 9 positions matching TRBD2. CDR3 length equals 15 residues. Trimming cost V 4 bases and J 5 bases; bases outside gene matches: 9. Germline V gene data show CDR1 as WSHSY and CDR2 as SAAADI.

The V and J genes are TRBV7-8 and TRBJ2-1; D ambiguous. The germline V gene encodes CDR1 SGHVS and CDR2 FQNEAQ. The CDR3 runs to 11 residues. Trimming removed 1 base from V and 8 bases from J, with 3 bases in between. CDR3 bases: TGTGCCAGCAGCTTAGTTTATGAGCAGTTCTTC. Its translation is CASSLVYEQFF.

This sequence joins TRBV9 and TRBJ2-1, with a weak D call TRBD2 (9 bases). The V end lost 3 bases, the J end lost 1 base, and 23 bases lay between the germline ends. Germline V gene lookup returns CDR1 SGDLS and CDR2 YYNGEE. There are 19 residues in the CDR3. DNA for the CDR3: TGTGCCAGCAGCGCCACAGGGGGAGCGGGAGGATGGTCCTACAATGAGCAGTTCTTC. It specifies CASSATGGAGGWSYNEQFF.

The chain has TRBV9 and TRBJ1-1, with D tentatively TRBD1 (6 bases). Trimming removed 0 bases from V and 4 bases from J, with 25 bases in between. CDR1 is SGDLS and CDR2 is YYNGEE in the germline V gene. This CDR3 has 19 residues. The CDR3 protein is CASSVESGREYSRGTEAFF. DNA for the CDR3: TGTGCCAGCAGCGTAGAGAGCGGCAGGGAGTATTCCAGGGGCACTGAAGCTTTCTTT.

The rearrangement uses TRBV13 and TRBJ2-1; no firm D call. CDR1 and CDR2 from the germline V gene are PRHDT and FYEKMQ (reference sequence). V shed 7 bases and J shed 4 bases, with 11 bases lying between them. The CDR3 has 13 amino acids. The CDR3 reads CASTVRHYNEQFF. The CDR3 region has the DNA TGTGCCAGCACTGTCAGGCATTACAATGAGCAGTTCTTC.

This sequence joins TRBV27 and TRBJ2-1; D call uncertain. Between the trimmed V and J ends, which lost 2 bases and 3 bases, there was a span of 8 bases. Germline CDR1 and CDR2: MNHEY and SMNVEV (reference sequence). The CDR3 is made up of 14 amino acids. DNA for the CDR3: TGTGCCAGCAGTTTAGCTTTAGGCTACAATGAGCAGTTCTTC. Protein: CASSLALGYNEQFF.

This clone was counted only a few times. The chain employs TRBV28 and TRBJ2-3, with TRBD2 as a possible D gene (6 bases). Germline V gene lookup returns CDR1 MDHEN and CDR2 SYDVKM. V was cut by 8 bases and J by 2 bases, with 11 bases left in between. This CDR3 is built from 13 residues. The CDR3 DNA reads TGTGCCAGCCTCGGGAGTTTCACAGATACGCAGTATTTT. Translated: CASLGSFTDTQYF.

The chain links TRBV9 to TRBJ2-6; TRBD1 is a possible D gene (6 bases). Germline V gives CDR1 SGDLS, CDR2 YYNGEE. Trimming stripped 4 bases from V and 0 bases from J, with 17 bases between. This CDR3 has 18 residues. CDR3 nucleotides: TGTGCCAGCAGCACCACTCGACAGGCCAGCTCTGGGGCCAACGTCCTGACTTTC. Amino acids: CASSTTRQASSGANVLTF.

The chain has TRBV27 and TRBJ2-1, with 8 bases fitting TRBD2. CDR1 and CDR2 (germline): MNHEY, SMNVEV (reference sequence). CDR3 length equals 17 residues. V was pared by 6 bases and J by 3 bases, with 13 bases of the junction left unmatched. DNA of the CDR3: TGTGCCAGCAGCCAACTCCTCAAGCGGGAGTACTACAATGAGCAGTTCTTC. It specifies CASSQLLKREYYNEQFF.

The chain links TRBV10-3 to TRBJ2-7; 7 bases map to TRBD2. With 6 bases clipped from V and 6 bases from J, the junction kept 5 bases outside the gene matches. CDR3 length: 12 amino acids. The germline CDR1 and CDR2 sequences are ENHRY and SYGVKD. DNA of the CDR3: TGTGCCATCAGCCTGGGGGGGAGCGAGCAGTACTTC. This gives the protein CAISLGGSEQYF.

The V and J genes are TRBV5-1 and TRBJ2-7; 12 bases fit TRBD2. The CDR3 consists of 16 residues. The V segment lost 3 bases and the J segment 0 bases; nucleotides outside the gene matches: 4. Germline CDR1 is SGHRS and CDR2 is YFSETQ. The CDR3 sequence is CASSSLAGGSSYEQYF. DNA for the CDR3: TGCGCCAGCAGCTCTCTAGCGGGAGGGAGCTCCTACGAGCAGTACTTC.

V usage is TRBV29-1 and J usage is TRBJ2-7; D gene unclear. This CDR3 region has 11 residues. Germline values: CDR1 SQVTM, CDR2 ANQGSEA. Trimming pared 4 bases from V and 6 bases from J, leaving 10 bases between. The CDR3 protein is CSVGLHGEQYF. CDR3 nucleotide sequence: TGCAGCGTTGGGCTCCACGGCGAGCAGTACTTC.

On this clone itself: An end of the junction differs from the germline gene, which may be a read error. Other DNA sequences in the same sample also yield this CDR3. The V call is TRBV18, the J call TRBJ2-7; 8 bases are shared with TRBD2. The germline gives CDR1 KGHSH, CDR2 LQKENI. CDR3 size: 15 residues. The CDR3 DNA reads TGTGCCAGCTCACCATACGCGGGAGGTACCTATGAGCAGTACTTC. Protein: CASSPYAGGTYEQYF.

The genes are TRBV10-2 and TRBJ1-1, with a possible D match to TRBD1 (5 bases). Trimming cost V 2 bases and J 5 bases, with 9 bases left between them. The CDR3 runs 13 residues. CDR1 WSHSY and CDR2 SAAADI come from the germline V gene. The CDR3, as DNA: TGCGCCAGCAGTGAGAGGGACCTGACTGAAGCTTTCTTT. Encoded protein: CASSERDLTEAFF.

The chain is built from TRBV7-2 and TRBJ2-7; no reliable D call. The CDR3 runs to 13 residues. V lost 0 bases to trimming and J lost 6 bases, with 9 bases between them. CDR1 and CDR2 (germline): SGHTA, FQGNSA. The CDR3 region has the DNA TGTGCCAGCAGCTTAGCGGGTCCCACCGAGCAGTACTTC. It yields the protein CASSLAGPTEQYF. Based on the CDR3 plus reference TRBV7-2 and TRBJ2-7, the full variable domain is GAGVSQSPSNKVTEKGKDVELRCDPISGHTALYWYRQSLGQGLEFLIYFQGNSAPDKSGLPSDRFSAERTGGSVSTLTIQRTQQEDSAVYLCASSLAGPTEQYFGPGTRLTVT.

This CDR3 is CASMTSGLTYEQYF. CDR3 sequence (DNA): TGTGCCAGTATGACTAGCGGCCTTACCTACGAGCAGTACTTC. The J gene is TRBJ2-7, the V gene TRBV2; 9 bases are a match to TRBD2. The junction had 8 bases not matched to a gene; V was cut back by 9 bases and J by 2 bases. The CDR3 totals 14 residues. Germline CDR1 is SNHLY and CDR2 is FYNNEI.

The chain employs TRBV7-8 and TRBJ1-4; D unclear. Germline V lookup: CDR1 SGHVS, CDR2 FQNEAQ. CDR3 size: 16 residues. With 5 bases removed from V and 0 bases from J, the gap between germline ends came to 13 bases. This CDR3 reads CASSPYRAATNEKLFF. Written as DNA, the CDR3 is TGTGCCAGCAGCCCCTATCGGGCAGCAACTAATGAAAAACTGTTTTTT.

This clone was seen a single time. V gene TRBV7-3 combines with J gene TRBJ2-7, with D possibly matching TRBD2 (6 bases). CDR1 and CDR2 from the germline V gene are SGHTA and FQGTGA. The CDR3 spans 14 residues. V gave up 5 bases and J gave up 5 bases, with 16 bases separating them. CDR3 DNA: TGTGCCAGCAGCCCACAGGCGGGGTTCCACGAGCAGTACTTC. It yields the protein CASSPQAGFHEQYF.

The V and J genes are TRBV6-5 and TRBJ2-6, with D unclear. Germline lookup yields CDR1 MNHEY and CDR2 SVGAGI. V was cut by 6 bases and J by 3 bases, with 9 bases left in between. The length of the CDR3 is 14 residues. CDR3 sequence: CASRPPFGANVLTF. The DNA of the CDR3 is TGTGCCAGCAGACCCCCCTTTGGGGCCAACGTCCTGACTTTC.